Sequencing of this TCR beta chain was carried out in a study of blood T cell repertoires in COVID-19. Individuals aged roughly 18 to 90 years were recruited from about two dozen US areas. Donors in Cohort 3 counted as recovered after two negative PCRs, clearance, or symptom resolution. Deletions cut 4 bases from V and 1 base from J, with 4 bases between. The CDR3 sequence is 12 residues long. Germline-derived CDR1 and CDR2 are MNHNY and SVGAGI (reference sequence). The method was immunoSEQ multiplex PCR; TCRdb's version includes in-frame clones alone and lacks a portion of them. Of around 150,000 clones in the sample, approximately 80% were seen once.

V gene TRBV6-6 combines with J gene TRBJ1-1; D ambiguous. This sequence was found in a middle-aged man who had recovered from COVID-19. The sequencing sample was made of PBMCs or T cells enriched from blood (not recorded which). The CDR3 nucleotides read TGTGCCAGCAGTTCACAGAACACTGAAGCTTTCTTT. Amino acid sequence: CASSSQNTEAFF.